This TCR beta chain derives from a study of blood T cell repertoires in COVID-19. Methods used by the authors: From reference gene primer amplification, estimates of nucleated cell counts were derived. Clones were read by immunoSEQ multiplex PCR, and TCRdb kept only the in-frame ones, dropping some. V, J and clone size derive from that table, while D and trimming were established from the DNA sequence. The sample has roughly 330,000 clones, approximately 88% seen once. This clone has a handful of counts. The CDR3 runs to 14 residues. V shed 0 bases and J 6 bases; nucleotides not matched to a gene: 4. The germline V gene has CDR1 SGHRS and CDR2 YFSETQ.

Source material: peripheral blood. This TCR was recovered from a woman in her 50s with active or convalescent COVID-19. V usage is TRBV5-1 and J usage is TRBJ2-7; the match to TRBD1 covers 9 bases. CDR3 sequence: CASSLEQGAGEQYF. CDR3 bases: TGCGCCAGCAGCTTGGAACAGGGGGCAGGCGAGCAGTACTTC.